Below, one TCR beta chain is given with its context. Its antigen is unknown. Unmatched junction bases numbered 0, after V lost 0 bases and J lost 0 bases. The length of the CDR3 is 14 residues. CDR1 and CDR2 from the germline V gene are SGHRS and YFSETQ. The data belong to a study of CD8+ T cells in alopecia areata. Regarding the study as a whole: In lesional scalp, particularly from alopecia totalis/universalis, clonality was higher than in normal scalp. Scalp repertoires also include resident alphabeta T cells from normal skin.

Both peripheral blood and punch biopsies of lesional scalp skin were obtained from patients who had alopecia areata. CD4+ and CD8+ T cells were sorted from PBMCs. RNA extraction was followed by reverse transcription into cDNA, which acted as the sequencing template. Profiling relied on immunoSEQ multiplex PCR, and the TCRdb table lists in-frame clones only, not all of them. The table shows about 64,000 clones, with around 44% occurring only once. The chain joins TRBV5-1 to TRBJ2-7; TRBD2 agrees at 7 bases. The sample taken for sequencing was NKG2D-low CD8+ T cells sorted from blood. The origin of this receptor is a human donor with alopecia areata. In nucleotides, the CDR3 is TGCGCCAGCAGCTTGGGCGGGAGCTCCTACGAGCAGTACTTC. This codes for CASSLGGSSYEQYF. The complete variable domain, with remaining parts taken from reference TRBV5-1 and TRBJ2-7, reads KAGVTQTPRYLIKTRGQQVTLSCSPISGHRSVSWYQQTPGQGLQFLFEYFSETQRNKGNFPGRFSGRQFSNSRSEMNVSTLELGDSALYLCASSLGGSSYEQYFGPGTRLTVT.